This TCR beta chain was retrieved from a study of blood T cell repertoires in COVID-19. Study in general: Sources were T cells, B-cell-depleted T cells, or PBMCs; the material itself was cDNA or gDNA.

The CDR3 loop spans 15 amino acids. From germline, CDR1 is MNHEY and CDR2 SVGAGI. The V segment lost 6 bases and the J segment 3 bases; nucleotides outside the gene matches: 5. As originally analysed: Using reference gene primer amplification, nucleated cell counts were estimated. TCRdb keeps only in-frame clones here, not all; method: immunoSEQ multiplex PCR. The D gene and trimming were derived from the DNA, and the V and J assignments and clone size from that table. The sample consists of more than 95,000 clones, around 85% of them appearing once. The receptor's source is a man aged 45-60 years with acute or convalescent COVID-19. The chain combines TRBV6-5 with TRBJ2-5; TRBD2 aligns across 12 bases. The source material was peripheral blood. CDR3 coding DNA: TGTGCCAGCAGGGAGACTAGCGGGGGAAAAGAGACCCAGTACTTC. This gives the protein CASRETSGGKETQYF.